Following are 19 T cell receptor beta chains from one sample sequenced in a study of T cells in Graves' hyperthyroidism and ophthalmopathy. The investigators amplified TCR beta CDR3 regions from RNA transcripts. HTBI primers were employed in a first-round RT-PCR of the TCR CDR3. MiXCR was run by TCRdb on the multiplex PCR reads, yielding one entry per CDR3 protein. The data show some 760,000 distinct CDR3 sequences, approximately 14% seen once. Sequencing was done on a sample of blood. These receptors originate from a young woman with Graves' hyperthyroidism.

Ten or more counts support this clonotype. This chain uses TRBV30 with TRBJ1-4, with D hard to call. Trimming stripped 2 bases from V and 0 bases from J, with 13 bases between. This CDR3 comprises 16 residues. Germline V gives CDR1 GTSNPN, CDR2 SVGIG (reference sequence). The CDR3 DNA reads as TGTGCCTGGAGTCCCCTGAGGGTAGCAACTAATGAAAAACTGTTTTTT. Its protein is CAWSPLRVATNEKLFF.

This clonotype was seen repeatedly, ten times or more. The CDR3, as DNA: TGTGCCAGCAGAAATACTGACAGGGGAGTTAATGAAAAACTGTTTTTT. Its translation: CASRNTDRGVNEKLFF. V is TRBV28 and J is TRBJ1-4; 8 bases match TRBD1. Germline V gene data show CDR1 as MDHEN and CDR2 as SYDVKM. V lost 6 bases, J lost 4 bases, and 10 bases stayed unmatched. The CDR3 has 16 residues.

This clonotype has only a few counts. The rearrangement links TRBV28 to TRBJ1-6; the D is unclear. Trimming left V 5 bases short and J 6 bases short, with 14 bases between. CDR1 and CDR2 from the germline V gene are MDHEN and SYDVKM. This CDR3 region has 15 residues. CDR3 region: CASSVPNPSNSPLHF. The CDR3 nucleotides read TGTGCCAGCAGTGTCCCGAACCCTAGTAATTCACCCCTCCACTTT. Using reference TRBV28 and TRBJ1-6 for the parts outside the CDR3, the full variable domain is DVKVTQSSRYLVKRTGEKVFLECVQDMDHENMFWYRQDPGLGLRLIYFSYDVKMKEKGDIPEGYSVSREKKERFSLILESASTNQTSMYLCASSVPNPSNSPLHFGNGTRLTVT.

DNA for the CDR3: TGTGCCAGCAGCTTACTCCAGGGGCTCTACGAGCAGTACTTC. The encoded protein is CASSLLQGLYEQYF. The genes are TRBV5-6 and TRBJ2-7; perhaps TRBD1 as D (6 bases). V was pared by 2 bases and J by 3 bases, with 12 bases between. The CDR3 sequence is 14 residues long. The V gene's germline CDR1 is SGHDT and CDR2 YYEEEE.

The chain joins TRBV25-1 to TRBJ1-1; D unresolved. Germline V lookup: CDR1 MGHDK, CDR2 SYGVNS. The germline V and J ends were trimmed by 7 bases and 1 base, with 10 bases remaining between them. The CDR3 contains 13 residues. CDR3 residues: CASTVWGNTEAFF. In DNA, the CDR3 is TGTGCCAGCACGGTGTGGGGGAACACTGAAGCTTTCTTT.

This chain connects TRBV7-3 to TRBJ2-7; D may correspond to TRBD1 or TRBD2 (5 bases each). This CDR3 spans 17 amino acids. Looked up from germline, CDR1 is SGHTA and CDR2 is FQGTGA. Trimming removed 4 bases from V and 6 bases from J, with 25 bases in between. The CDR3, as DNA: TGTGCCAGCAGCTCCGACGCGATGAGGGGTAACCCCCTCGAGCAGTACTTC. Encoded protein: CASSSDAMRGNPLEQYF. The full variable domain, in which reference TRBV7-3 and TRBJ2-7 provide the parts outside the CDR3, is GAGVSQTPSNKVTEKGKYVELRCDPISGHTALYWYRQSLGQGPEFLIYFQGTGAADDSGLPNDRFFAVRPEGSVSTLKIQRTERGDSAVYLCASSSDAMRGNPLEQYFGPGTRLTVT.

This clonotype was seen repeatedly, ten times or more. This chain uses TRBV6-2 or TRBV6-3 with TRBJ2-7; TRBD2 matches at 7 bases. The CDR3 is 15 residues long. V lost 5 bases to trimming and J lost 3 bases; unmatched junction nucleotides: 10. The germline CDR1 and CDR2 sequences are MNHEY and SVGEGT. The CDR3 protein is CASSRTGLRVYEQYF. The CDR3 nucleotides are TGTGCCAGCAGTCGTACGGGACTACGTGTCTACGAGCAGTACTTC.

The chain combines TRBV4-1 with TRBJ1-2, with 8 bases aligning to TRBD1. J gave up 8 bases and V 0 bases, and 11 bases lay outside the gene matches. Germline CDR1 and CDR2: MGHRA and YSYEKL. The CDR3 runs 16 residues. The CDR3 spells CASSQDRTGRRRGYTF. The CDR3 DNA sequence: TGCGCCAGCAGCCAAGATCGGACAGGGAGAAGAAGGGGCTACACCTTC.

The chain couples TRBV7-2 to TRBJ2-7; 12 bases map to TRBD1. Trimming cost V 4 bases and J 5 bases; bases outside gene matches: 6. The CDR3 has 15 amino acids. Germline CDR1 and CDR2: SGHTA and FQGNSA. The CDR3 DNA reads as TGTGCCAGCAGCTACTGGGACAGGGGGCTTAACGAGCAGTACTTC. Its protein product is CASSYWDRGLNEQYF.

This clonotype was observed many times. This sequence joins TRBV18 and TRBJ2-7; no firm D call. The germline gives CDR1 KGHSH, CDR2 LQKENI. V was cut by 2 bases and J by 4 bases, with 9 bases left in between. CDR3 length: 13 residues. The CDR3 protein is CASSPGEVYEQYF. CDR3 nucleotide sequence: TGTGCCAGCTCACCAGGTGAAGTATACGAGCAGTACTTC.

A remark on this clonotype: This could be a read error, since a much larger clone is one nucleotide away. The CDR3 sequence is CASSPAGVYETQCF. The CDR3 coding sequence is TGTGCCAGCAGCCCAGCGGGAGTGTATGAGACCCAGTGCTTC. The rearrangement joins TRBV27 to TRBJ2-5; TRBD2 agrees at 8 bases. The length of the CDR3 is 14 residues. Germline V gene lookup returns CDR1 MNHEY and CDR2 SMNVEV (reference sequence).

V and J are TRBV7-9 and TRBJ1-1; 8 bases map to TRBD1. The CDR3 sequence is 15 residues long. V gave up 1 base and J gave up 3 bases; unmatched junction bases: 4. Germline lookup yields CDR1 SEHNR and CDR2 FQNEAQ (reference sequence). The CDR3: CASSLGTGKYTEAFF. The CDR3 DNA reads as TGTGCCAGCAGCTTAGGGACAGGGAAATACACTGAAGCTTTCTTT.

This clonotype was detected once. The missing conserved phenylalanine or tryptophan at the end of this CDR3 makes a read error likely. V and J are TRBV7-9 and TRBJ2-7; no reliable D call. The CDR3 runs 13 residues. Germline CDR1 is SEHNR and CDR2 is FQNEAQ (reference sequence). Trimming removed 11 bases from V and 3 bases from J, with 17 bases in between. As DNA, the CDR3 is TGTGCCGTCAATGGTAGGTCTGTCTACGAGCAGTACCTC. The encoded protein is CAVNGRSVYEQYL.

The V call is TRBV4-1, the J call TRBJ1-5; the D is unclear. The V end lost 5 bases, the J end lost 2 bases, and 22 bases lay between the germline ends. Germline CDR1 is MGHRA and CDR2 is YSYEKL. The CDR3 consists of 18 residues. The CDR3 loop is CASSKGPSLQYGNQPQHF. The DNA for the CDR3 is TGCGCCAGCAGCAAAGGACCATCACTCCAATATGGCAATCAGCCCCAGCATTTT.

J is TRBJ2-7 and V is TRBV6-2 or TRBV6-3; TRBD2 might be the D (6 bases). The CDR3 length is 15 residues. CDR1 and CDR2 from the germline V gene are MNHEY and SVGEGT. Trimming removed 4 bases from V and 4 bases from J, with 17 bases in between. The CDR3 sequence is CASSLNPGTPYEQYF. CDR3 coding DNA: TGTGCCAGCAGTTTAAATCCCGGGACTCCTTACGAGCAGTACTTC.

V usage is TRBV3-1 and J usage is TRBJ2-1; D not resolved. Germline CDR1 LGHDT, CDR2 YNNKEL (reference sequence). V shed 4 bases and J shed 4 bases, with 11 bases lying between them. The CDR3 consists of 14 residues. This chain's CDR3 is CASSPSLVYNEQFF. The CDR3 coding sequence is TGTGCCAGCAGCCCCTCTCTAGTTTACAATGAGCAGTTCTTC.

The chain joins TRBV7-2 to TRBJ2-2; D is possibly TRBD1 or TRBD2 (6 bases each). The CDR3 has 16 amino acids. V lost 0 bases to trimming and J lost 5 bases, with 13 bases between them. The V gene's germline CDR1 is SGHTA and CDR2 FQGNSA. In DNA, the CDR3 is TGTGCCAGCAGCTTAGCGGGGGGCGCGGGTACCGGGGAGCTGTTTTTT. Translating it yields CASSLAGGAGTGELFF.

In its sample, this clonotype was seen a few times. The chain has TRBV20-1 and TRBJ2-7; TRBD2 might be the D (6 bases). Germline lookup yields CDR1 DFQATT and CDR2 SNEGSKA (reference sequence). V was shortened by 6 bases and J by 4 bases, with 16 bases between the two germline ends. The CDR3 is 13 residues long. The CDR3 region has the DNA TGCAGTGCCCGGCAGACTAGTTGGTACGAGCAGTACTTC. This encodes CSARQTSWYEQYF.

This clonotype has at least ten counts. The chain's CDR3 is CASSQEGSLLAGGYEQYF. CDR3 DNA sequence: TGCGCCAGCAGCCAAGAGGGCTCCCTACTAGCGGGAGGATACGAGCAGTACTTC. J is TRBJ2-7 and V is TRBV4-1, with 12 bases aligning to TRBD2. Germline V gives CDR1 MGHRA, CDR2 YSYEKL. V gave up 0 bases and J gave up 4 bases; unmatched junction bases: 10. The CDR3 consists of 18 residues.